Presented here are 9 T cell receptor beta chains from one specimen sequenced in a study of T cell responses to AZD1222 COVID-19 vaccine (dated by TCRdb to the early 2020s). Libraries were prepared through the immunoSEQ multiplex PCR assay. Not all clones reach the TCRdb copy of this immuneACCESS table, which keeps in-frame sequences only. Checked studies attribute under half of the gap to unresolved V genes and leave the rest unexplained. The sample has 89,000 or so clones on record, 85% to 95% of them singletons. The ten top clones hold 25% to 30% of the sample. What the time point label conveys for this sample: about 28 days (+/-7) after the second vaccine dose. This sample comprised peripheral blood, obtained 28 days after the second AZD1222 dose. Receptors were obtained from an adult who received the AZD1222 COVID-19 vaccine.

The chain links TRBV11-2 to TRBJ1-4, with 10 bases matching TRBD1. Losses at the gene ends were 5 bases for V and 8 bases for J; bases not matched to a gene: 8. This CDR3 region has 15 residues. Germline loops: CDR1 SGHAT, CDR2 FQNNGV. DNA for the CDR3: TGTGCCAGCAGCGTACCGGGACAGGGGAAAGAAAAACTGTTTTTT. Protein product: CASSVPGQGKEKLFF.

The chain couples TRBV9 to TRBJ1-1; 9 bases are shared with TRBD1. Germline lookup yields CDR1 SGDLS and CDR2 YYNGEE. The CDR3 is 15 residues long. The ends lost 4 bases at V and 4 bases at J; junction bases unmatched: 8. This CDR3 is CASSKLGQGTTEAFF. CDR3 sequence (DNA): TGTGCCAGCAGCAAACTCGGACAGGGGACCACTGAAGCTTTCTTT.

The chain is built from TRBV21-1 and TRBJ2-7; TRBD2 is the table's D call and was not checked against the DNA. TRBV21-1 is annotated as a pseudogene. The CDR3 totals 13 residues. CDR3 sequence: CASSISRGYEQYF. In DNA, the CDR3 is TGTGCCAGCAGCATCTCGCGGGGATACGAGCAGTACTTC.

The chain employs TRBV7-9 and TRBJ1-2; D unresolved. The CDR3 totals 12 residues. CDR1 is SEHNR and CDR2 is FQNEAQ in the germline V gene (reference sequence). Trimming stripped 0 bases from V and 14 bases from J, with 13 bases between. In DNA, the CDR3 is TGTGCCAGCAGCTTAGCGTTACCTTCGAAGACCTTC. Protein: CASSLALPSKTF.

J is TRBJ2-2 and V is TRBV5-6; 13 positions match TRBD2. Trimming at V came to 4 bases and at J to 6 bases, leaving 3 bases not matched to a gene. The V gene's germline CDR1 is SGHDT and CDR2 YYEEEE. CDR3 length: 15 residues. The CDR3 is CASSRTSGSPGELFF. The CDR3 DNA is TGTGCCAGCAGCCGGACTAGCGGGAGCCCCGGGGAGCTGTTTTTT.

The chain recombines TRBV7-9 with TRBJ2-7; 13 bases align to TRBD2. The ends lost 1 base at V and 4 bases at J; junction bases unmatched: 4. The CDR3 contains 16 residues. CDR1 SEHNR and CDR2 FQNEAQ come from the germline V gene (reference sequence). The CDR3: CASSLGGLAGEYEQYF. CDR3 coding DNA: TGTGCCAGCAGCTTAGGCGGACTAGCGGGAGAATACGAGCAGTACTTC.

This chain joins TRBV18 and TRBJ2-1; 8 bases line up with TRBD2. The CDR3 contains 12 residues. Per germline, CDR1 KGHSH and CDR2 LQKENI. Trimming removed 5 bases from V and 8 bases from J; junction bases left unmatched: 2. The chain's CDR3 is CASSFSGDEQFF. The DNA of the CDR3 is TGTGCCAGCTCATTTAGCGGGGATGAGCAGTTCTTC.

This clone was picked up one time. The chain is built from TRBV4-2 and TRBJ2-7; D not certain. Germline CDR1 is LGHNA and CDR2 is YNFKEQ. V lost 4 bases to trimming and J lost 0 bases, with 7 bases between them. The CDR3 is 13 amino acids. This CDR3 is CASSPLSSYEQYF. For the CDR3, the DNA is TGTGCCAGCAGCCCCCTCTCCTCCTACGAGCAGTACTTC.

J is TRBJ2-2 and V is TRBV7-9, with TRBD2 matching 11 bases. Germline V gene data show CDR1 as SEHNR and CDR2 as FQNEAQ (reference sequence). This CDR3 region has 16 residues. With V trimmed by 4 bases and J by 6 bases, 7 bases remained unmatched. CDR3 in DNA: TGTGCCAGCAGCTCAACTAGCGGGAGTAGCCCCGGGGAGCTGTTTTTT. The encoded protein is CASSSTSGSSPGELFF.